This T cell receptor (beta chain) was found in a study of T-cell reconstitution after alpha-beta-depleted transplantation in children. For TCRbeta, the library was prepared with unique molecular identifiers. TCRdb re-derived calls from the PCR reads in MiXCR, one entry per CDR3 protein. The sample records 350,000 to 450,000 distinct CDR3 sequences, 13% being singletons. V lost 8 bases to trimming and J lost 2 bases, with 13 bases between them. CDR3 length: 13 amino acids. Germline V CDR1 and CDR2: ENHRY, SYGVKD. This clonotype was picked up a small number of times. The source of this sequence is a human donor who donated a stem cell graft to a child with Fanconi anemia. The chain couples TRBV10-3 to TRBJ2-7; TRBD1 might be the D (6 bases). The sequencing here drew on PBMCs, taken from the stem cell graft. In nucleotides, the CDR3 is TGTGCCATCGGGAGACAGGATACCTACGAGCAGTACGTC. This sequence encodes CAIGRQDTYEQYV.